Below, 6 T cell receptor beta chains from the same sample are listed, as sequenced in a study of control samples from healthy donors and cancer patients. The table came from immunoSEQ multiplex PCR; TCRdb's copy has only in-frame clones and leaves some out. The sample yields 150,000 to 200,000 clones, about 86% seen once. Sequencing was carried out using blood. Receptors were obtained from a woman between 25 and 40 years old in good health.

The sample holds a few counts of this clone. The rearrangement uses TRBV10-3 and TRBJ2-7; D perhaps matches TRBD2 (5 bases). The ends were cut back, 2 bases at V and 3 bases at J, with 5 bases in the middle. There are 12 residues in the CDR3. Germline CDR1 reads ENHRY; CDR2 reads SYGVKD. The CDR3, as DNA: TGTGCCATCAGTGAGGAGGGCTACGAGCAGTACGTC. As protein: CAISEEGYEQYV.

The CDR3 coding sequence is TGTGCCAGCAGCGTAGGACAGGGCGGAGCGGAGACCCAGTACTTC. Its translation is CASSVGQGGAETQYF. V is TRBV9 and J is TRBJ2-5, with 7 positions matching TRBD1. Germline V gene sequence: CDR1 SGDLS, CDR2 YYNGEE. J gave up 5 bases and V 0 bases, and 7 bases lay outside the gene matches. This CDR3 has 15 residues.

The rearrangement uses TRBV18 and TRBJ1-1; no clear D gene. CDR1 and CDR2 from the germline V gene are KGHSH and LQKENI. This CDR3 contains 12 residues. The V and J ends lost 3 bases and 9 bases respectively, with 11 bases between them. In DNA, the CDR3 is TGTGCCAGCTCACCGGGCAAATTACAAGCTTTCTTT. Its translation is CASSPGKLQAFF.

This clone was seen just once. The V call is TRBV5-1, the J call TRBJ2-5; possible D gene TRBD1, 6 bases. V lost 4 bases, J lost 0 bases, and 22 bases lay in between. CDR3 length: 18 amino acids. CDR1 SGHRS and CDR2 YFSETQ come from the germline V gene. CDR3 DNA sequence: TGCGCCAGCAGCCCGGACGGAGACAGGAGATGGAACCAAGAGACCCAGTACTTC. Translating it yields CASSPDGDRRWNQETQYF.

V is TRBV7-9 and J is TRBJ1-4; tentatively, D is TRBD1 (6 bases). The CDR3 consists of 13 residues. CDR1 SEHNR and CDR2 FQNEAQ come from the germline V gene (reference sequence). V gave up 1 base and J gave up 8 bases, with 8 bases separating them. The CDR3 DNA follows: TGTGCCAGCAGCTTAGTGGGGGCGGAAAAACTGTTTTTT. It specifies CASSLVGAEKLFF.

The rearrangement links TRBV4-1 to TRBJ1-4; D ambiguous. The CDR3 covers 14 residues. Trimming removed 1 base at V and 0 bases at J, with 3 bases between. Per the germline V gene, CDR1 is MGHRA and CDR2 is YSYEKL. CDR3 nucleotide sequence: TGCGCCAGCAGCCAAGCAACAACTAATGAAAAACTGTTTTTT. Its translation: CASSQATTNEKLFF.